Listed below are T cell receptor beta chains from one sample, sequenced in a study of T cells in Graves' hyperthyroidism and ophthalmopathy. Each CDR3 protein is one row after TCRdb ran MiXCR on the multiplex PCR reads. Of some 510,000 distinct CDR3 sequences in the sample, 35% to 55% were seen once. The sample consisted of peripheral blood or thyroid tissue (not recorded which). These receptors all stem from a woman younger than 30 with Graves' hyperthyroidism. The CDR3 runs from the conserved cysteine through the conserved F or W. Each record gives: V gene, D gene, clone size, J gene, CDR3 DNA, CDR3 protein. D genes are given only for firm matches. Size tells how often a clone was seen (once, few, many) or the class of an expanded clone, and some rows leave it out.

v_call: TRBV7-9
d_call: TRBD1
clone_size: many
j_call: TRBJ1-2
cdr3_nt: TGTGCCAGCAGCTTAGGGACAGGACCCTATGGCTACACCTTC
cdr3_aa: CASSLGTGPYGYTF

v_call: TRBV20-1
d_call: TRBD1
clone_size: NA
j_call: TRBJ2-2
cdr3_nt: TGCAGTGCTAGCAGGACAGGGCTGGGGGAGCTGTTTTTT
cdr3_aa: CSASRTGLGELFF

v_call: TRBV2
d_call: NA
clone_size: NA
j_call: TRBJ1-1
cdr3_nt: TGTGCCAGCAGTTACGGACAGCCGAACACTGAAGCTTTCTTT
cdr3_aa: CASSYGQPNTEAFF

v_call: TRBV10-3
d_call: NA
clone_size: many
j_call: TRBJ2-2
cdr3_nt: TGTGCCATCAGTGAGTCATTTAACACCGGGGAGCTGTTTTTT
cdr3_aa: CAISESFNTGELFF

v_call: TRBV2
d_call: NA
clone_size: NA
j_call: TRBJ1-2
cdr3_nt: TGTGCCAGCAGTGAAGGCAGCGTGGAAACAGGAGGCTACACCTTC
cdr3_aa: CASSEGSVETGGYTF

v_call: TRBV27
d_call: NA
clone_size: NA
j_call: TRBJ2-5
cdr3_nt: TGTGCCAGCAGTTCCGGGGACGTGGAGACCCAGTACTTC
cdr3_aa: CASSSGDVETQYF

v_call: TRBV6-2/TRBV6-3
d_call: NA
clone_size: few
j_call: TRBJ1-5
cdr3_nt: TGTGCCAGCATCCTGGGTAACAATCAGCCCCAGCATTTT
cdr3_aa: CASILGNNQPQHF

v_call: TRBV20-1
d_call: TRBD2
clone_size: NA
j_call: TRBJ2-7
cdr3_nt: TGCAGTGCCGGTCGGGAGGGCCCCGTCGAGCAGTACTTC
cdr3_aa: CSAGREGPVEQYF

v_call: TRBV14
d_call: NA
clone_size: few
j_call: TRBJ2-5
cdr3_nt: TGTGCCAGCAGCCAAGGGTGGGAGACCCAGTACTTC
cdr3_aa: CASSQGWETQYF

v_call: TRBV6-1
d_call: NA
clone_size: NA
j_call: TRBJ2-7
cdr3_nt: TGTGCCAGCACCCCAGCGGGTGAATACGAGCAGTACTTC
cdr3_aa: CASTPAGEYEQYF

v_call: TRBV7-9
d_call: TRBD1
clone_size: NA
j_call: TRBJ1-2
cdr3_nt: TGTGCCAGCAGCTCCCCGGGACAGGGTATCGCTGACTATGGCTACACCTTC
cdr3_aa: CASSSPGQGIADYGYTF

v_call: TRBV24-1
d_call: TRBD1
clone_size: NA
j_call: TRBJ2-5
cdr3_nt: TGTGCCACCAGTGATGCTGGACAGGGGGAGACCCAGTACTTC
cdr3_aa: CATSDAGQGETQYF

v_call: TRBV2
d_call: NA
clone_size: NA
j_call: TRBJ1-1
cdr3_nt: TGTGCCAGCAGGGGCGGTGAAGCTTTCTTT
cdr3_aa: CASRGGEAFF

v_call: TRBV24-1
d_call: TRBD2
clone_size: few
j_call: TRBJ2-5
cdr3_nt: TGTGCCACCAGTGAAGTAGCGGGAGAGCGAGAGACCCAGTACTTC
cdr3_aa: CATSEVAGERETQYF

v_call: TRBV7-3
d_call: NA
clone_size: few
j_call: TRBJ1-1
cdr3_nt: TGTGCCAGCAGCTTACAGGCCTACACTGAAGCTTTCTTT
cdr3_aa: CASSLQAYTEAFF

v_call: TRBV7-8
d_call: NA
clone_size: NA
j_call: TRBJ1-3
cdr3_nt: TGTGCCAGCAGCTTAGCGCGTGCGGGAAACACCATATATTTT
cdr3_aa: CASSLARAGNTIYF

v_call: TRBV15
d_call: NA
clone_size: NA
j_call: TRBJ1-2
cdr3_nt: TGTGCCACCAGCAGTTCCCCAGGGAGTCCTGGCTACACCTTC
cdr3_aa: CATSSSPGSPGYTF

v_call: TRBV24-1
d_call: NA
clone_size: NA
j_call: TRBJ1-6
cdr3_nt: TGTGCCACCAGTGACCGACACTTT
cdr3_aa: CATSDRHF

v_call: TRBV2
d_call: NA
clone_size: NA
j_call: TRBJ1-5
cdr3_nt: TGTGCCAGCAGCGAAGGGGTTGGGGATCAGCCCCAGCATTTT
cdr3_aa: CASSEGVGDQPQHF

v_call: TRBV7-9
d_call: NA
clone_size: NA
j_call: TRBJ1-2
cdr3_nt: TGTGCCAGCAGCTTATATGCGGGAGACTATGGCTACATCTTC
cdr3_aa: CASSLYAGDYGYIF

v_call: TRBV7-2
d_call: NA
clone_size: NA
j_call: TRBJ2-5
cdr3_nt: TGTGCCAGCAGCTTATTCACAGGAGAGACCCAGTACTTC
cdr3_aa: CASSLFTGETQYF

v_call: TRBV11-2
d_call: TRBD2
clone_size: few
j_call: TRBJ2-5
cdr3_nt: TGTGCCAGCAGCCCAACCGGGACTAGCGGTGAGACCCAGTACTTC
cdr3_aa: CASSPTGTSGETQYF

v_call: TRBV10-1
d_call: NA
clone_size: NA
j_call: TRBJ1-6
cdr3_nt: TGTGCCAGCAGCCGGGAGGCGAGCTCCTATAATTCACCCCTCCACTTT
cdr3_aa: CASSREASSYNSPLHF

v_call: TRBV19
d_call: NA
clone_size: NA
j_call: TRBJ1-2
cdr3_nt: TGTGCCAGTAGTGCCGTCGGCGGGGAAGATCTCGGAAACTATGGCTACACCTTC
cdr3_aa: CASSAVGGEDLGNYGYTF

v_call: TRBV7-3
d_call: NA
clone_size: NA
j_call: TRBJ2-6
cdr3_nt: TGTGCCAGCAGCTTAAATCGGGGTAGCTCTGGGGCCAACGTCCTGACTTTC
cdr3_aa: CASSLNRGSSGANVLTF

v_call: TRBV2
d_call: NA
clone_size: NA
j_call: TRBJ2-7
cdr3_nt: TGTGCCAGCAGTCAACTAGTATCCTACGAGCAGTACTTC
cdr3_aa: CASSQLVSYEQYF